The count of the clone carrying this T cell receptor beta chain is one. Antigen specificity is unknown. From the roughly 120-subject validation cohort, which was separate from the roughly 610-subject first cohort, the donors were drawn. Trimming took off 0 bases at V and 0 bases at J, with 11 bases between the two ends. Germline V gene lookup returns CDR1 WNHNN and CDR2 SYGVQD (reference sequence). The CDR3 loop spans 16 amino acids. The data derive from a study of cytomegalovirus exposure and HLA in healthy donors. Across the whole study: The same platform used for the 650 to 700 first-cohort repertoires was also used for the 120 validation repertoires, as a later analysis reported.

TCRdb's table, derived via immunoSEQ multiplex PCR, lists solely in-frame clones and lacks some. This table holds some 160,000 clones, around nine tenths found once. Study-wide points: Cytomegalovirus association was assigned to 170 or so TCR beta chains. High sensitivity and specificity were reportedly achieved when the classifier diagnosed cytomegalovirus status.

The sample comprised PBMCs. The genes are TRBV10-1 and TRBJ1-1; no firm D call. This TCR derives from a man aged 18-30 years in good health and CMV-seronegative. The CDR3 DNA is TGCGCCAGCAGTGAGTCGAATCGGGGTTTGAACACTGAAGCTTTCTTT. Encoded protein: CASSESNRGLNTEAFF.